The clone carrying this T cell receptor (beta chain) has ten or more counts. TCRdb fed the reads into MiXCR, producing one record per CDR3 protein. The profile shows 480,000 or so distinct CDR3 sequences, roughly 10% of them singletons. The V end was cut by 5 bases, the J end by 3 bases, with 15 bases between. CDR1 and CDR2 from the germline V gene are SGHTA and FQGTGA. CDR3 size: 15 residues. The sample belongs to a study of T cell repertoires in cytomegalovirus infection. Study background: It can be stated that public TCR beta signatures indicated CMV infection as well as a matching HLA type.

Sequenced input: PBMCs. The rearrangement uses TRBV7-3 and TRBJ2-3; D is possibly TRBD2 (6 bases). This TCR was recovered from a human donor in good health (CMV status not recorded). Some clones in this sample may be carry-over from other donors' samples. DNA for the CDR3: TGTGCCAGCAGCCGGACGGGACTTAGAACAGATACGCAGTATTTT. It specifies CASSRTGLRTDTQYF.